This T cell receptor (beta chain) was sequenced during a study of blood T cell repertoires in COVID-19. Overall study context: The samples span acute and convalescent COVID-19 from the United States, Italy and Spain.

V was clipped by 2 bases and J by 6 bases; unmatched bases: 7. Germline V gene data show CDR1 as SGHNT and CDR2 as YYREEE (reference sequence). The CDR3 sequence is 15 residues long. Original processing methods: Nucleated cell number was recorded as an estimate derived from reference gene primer amplification. The method was immunoSEQ multiplex PCR; TCRdb's version includes in-frame clones alone and lacks a portion of them. V and J calls plus clone size are reproduced from that table; the DNA served to infer D and trimming. The sample records hundreds of thousands of clones, 70% to 90% being singletons.

The genes are TRBV5-4 and TRBJ2-1, with 8 bases aligning to TRBD2. The TCR was taken from a man aged 35 to 55 who had recovered from COVID-19. Sequencing was carried out using PBMCs or T cells enriched from blood (not recorded which). The CDR3: CASSLGREAGNEQFF. CDR3 nucleotides: TGTGCCAGCAGCTTAGGGCGGGAGGCGGGCAATGAGCAGTTCTTC.